These 14 T cell receptor beta chains were all obtained from the same sample, sequenced in a study of blood T cell repertoires in COVID-19 (TCRdb year 2020). To prepare the library, the immunoSEQ multiplex PCR assay was applied. The immuneACCESS repertoire file appears here via TCRdb, limited to in-frame rearrangements. These files lack a portion of the clones; in checked studies, under half of the deficit traces to unresolved V genes, and the cause of the others is not known. This sample has about 190,000 clones in its table, and roughly 89% of those were observed once. Roughly 6.7% of the sample goes to the ten largest clones. Sequencing was done on a sample of peripheral blood. The origin of the receptors is a man aged 35 to 55 with acute or convalescent COVID-19.

The chain employs TRBV30 and TRBJ1-2, with TRBD1 identical over 8 bases. The CDR3 length is 13 residues. Trimming cost V 5 bases and J 10 bases; bases outside gene matches: 12. CDR1 is GTSNPN and CDR2 is SVGIG in the germline V gene (reference sequence). In DNA form, the CDR3 reads TGTGCCTGGGGGTTTTCAGGGGGCGGTTACTACACCTTC. It codes for CAWGFSGGGYYTF.

This chain uses TRBV9 with TRBJ2-7; D call uncertain. V lost 0 bases and J 0 bases, leaving 7 bases between the germline ends. There are 14 residues in the CDR3. The germline CDR1 and CDR2 sequences are SGDLS and YYNGEE. The CDR3 loop reads CASSVDPGSYEQYF. DNA of the CDR3: TGTGCCAGCAGCGTAGATCCGGGCTCCTACGAGCAGTACTTC.

In nucleotides, the CDR3 is TGTGCCAGCAGCTTGAGTAGAATGAACACTGAAGCTTTCTTT. Encoded protein: CASSLSRMNTEAFF. J is TRBJ1-1 and V is TRBV7-2; D unclear. V was shortened by 3 bases and J by 0 bases, with 8 bases between the two germline ends. CDR3 length: 14 amino acids. The germline V gene encodes CDR1 SGHTA and CDR2 FQGNSA.

A word on this clone: The same CDR3 arises from other DNA sequences in this sample as well. The rearrangement joins TRBV7-2 to TRBJ1-5; D remains unclear. The ends were cut back, 1 base at V and 4 bases at J, with 5 bases in the middle. CDR3 length: 13 residues. Germline CDR1 SGHTA, CDR2 FQGNSA. The CDR3: CASSLVVNQPQHF. CDR3 bases: TGTGCCAGCAGCTTAGTTGTAAATCAGCCCCAGCATTTT.

This chain connects TRBV6-6 to TRBJ2-7; D uncertain. Germline V gene data show CDR1 as MNHNY and CDR2 as SVGAGI (reference sequence). The ends were cut back, 0 bases at V and 4 bases at J, with 4 bases in the middle. This CDR3 is built from 12 residues. In DNA form, the CDR3 reads TGTGCCAGCAGTTACTCCCCGTACGAGCAGTACTTC. This translates into CASSYSPYEQYF.

V usage is TRBV30 and J usage is TRBJ1-1; D uncertain. Germline CDR1 and CDR2: GTSNPN and SVGIG (reference sequence). V gave up 0 bases and J gave up 0 bases, with 5 bases separating them. The CDR3 spans 13 residues. CDR3 coding DNA: TGTGCCTGGAGTGTACAGATGAACACTGAAGCTTTCTTT. Its translation: CAWSVQMNTEAFF.

The chain combines TRBV9 with TRBJ1-6; TRBD1 matches 11 bases. The V segment lost 5 bases and the J segment 9 bases; nucleotides outside the gene matches: 7. This CDR3 is built from 15 residues. In germline, CDR1 is SGDLS, CDR2 YYNGEE. This CDR3 is CASSNGQGAVSPLHF. DNA of the CDR3: TGTGCCAGCAGTAACGGACAGGGGGCGGTTTCACCCCTCCACTTT.

The chain employs TRBV7-8 and TRBJ2-4; possibly TRBD2 for D (6 bases). The V end was cut by 3 bases, the J end by 6 bases, with 12 bases between. This CDR3 has 14 amino acids. Germline CDR1 reads SGHVS; CDR2 reads FQNEAQ. The CDR3 coding sequence is TGTGCCAGCAGCTTCTCCGGGACTTCAAACATTCAGTACTTC. Its protein product is CASSFSGTSNIQYF.

This sequence joins TRBV9 and TRBJ2-2, with 9 nucleotides matching TRBD1. The V segment lost 1 base and the J segment 7 bases; nucleotides outside the gene matches: 8. Germline loops: CDR1 SGDLS, CDR2 YYNGEE. The CDR3 covers 16 residues. In nucleotides, the CDR3 is TGTGCCAGCAGCGTATTTTGGACAGGGGCCGGCGGGGAGCTGTTTTTT. Its protein is CASSVFWTGAGGELFF.

This rearrangement joins TRBV4-1 to TRBJ2-1; 14 bases agree with TRBD2. Trimming removed 2 bases from V and 5 bases from J; junction bases left unmatched: 5. Germline CDR1 MGHRA, CDR2 YSYEKL. The CDR3 contains 17 residues. The CDR3, as DNA: TGCGCCAGCAGCCAACCTCCGGGACTAGCGGGGGACAATGAGCAGTTCTTC. This codes for CASSQPPGLAGDNEQFF.

Notes on this clone: This CDR3 is also generated by other DNA sequences in the sample. The V gene is TRBV18, the J gene TRBJ2-3; 14 nucleotides agree with TRBD2. Per germline, CDR1 KGHSH and CDR2 LQKENI. Trimming cost V 0 bases and J 7 bases; bases outside gene matches: 9. This CDR3 comprises 18 residues. CDR3 residues: CASSPPTRLAGGLYTQYF. In DNA form, the CDR3 reads TGTGCCAGCTCACCACCGACGAGACTAGCGGGGGGGCTGTATACGCAGTATTTT.

The V and J genes are TRBV30 and TRBJ1-2, with a weak D call TRBD1 (5 bases). The CDR3 spans 15 residues. V lost 0 bases, J lost 4 bases, and 15 bases lay in between. Germline assignment: CDR1 GTSNPN and CDR2 SVGIG (reference sequence). In nucleotides, the CDR3 is TGTGCCTGGAGTGTAACGGGGGTGGTGAGCTATGGCTACACCTTC. Translation: CAWSVTGVVSYGYTF.

The gene calls are TRBV5-5 and TRBJ2-5; D is uncertain. CDR1 SGHKS and CDR2 YYEKEE come from the germline V gene (reference sequence). The V and J ends lost 1 base and 4 bases respectively, with 5 bases between them. The CDR3 has 12 residues. CDR3 region: CASSLLGETQYF. The CDR3 coding sequence is TGTGCCAGCAGCTTGCTCGGAGAGACCCAGTACTTC.

The J gene is TRBJ1-1, the V gene TRBV2; D is possibly TRBD1 (5 bases). Germline lookup yields CDR1 SNHLY and CDR2 FYNNEI. The CDR3 is 13 residues long. Trimming left V 6 bases short and J 1 base short, with 9 bases between. This CDR3 is CASRGTGNTEAFF. DNA for the CDR3: TGTGCCAGCAGGGGAACAGGGAACACTGAAGCTTTCTTT.